This T cell receptor (beta chain) was sequenced for a study of shared clonotypes between healthy human individuals. Study-wide context: Every donor yielded three CD4 naive, three CD4 memory, two CD8 naive and one CD8 memory plate. Study-wide points: Against clonotypes common to all four donors, non-shared ones had lower generation probabilities.

The CDR3 has 12 amino acids. CDR1 MDHEN and CDR2 SYDVKM come from the germline V gene. Deletions cut 1 base from V and 5 bases from J, with 4 bases between. Donors had no recently reported acute infections or vaccinations and were HIV-negative. The authors combined CD45RO+ cells with CCR7-negative CD45RA+ TemRA cells as CD8 memory. As regards this clone: Its target is unknown.

The protocol was immunoSEQ multiplex PCR, while the TCRdb copy is restricted to in-frame clones and leaves out a portion. The data show roughly 410,000 clones, 96% seen once. The clonotype comes from a man aged 25-45 years in good health. The sample comprised memory CD8+ T cells sorted from blood. The subset here: CD45RO+ cells pooled with CCR7-negative TemRA cells. J is TRBJ2-3 and V is TRBV28; D is uncertain. This CDR3 reads CASSLLLDTQYF. As DNA, the CDR3 is TGTGCCAGCAGTTTATTGCTAGATACGCAGTATTTT.